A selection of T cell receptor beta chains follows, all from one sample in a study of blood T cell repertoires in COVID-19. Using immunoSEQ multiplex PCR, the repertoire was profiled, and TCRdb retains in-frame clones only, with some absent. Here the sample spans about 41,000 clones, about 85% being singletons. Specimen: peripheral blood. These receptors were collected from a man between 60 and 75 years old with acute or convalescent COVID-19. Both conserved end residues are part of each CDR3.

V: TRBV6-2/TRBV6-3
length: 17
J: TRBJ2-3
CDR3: CASSYPARRAGPDTQYF

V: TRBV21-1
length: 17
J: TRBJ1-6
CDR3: CARAGQGARYYNSPLHF

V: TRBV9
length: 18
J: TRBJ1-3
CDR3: CASSVGTGTHSLGNTIYF

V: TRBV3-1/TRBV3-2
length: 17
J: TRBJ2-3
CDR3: CASSRGLAGGLTDTQYF

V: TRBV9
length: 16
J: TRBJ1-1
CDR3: CASSVGRGRLNTEAFF

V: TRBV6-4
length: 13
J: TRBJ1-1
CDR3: CASSQEVNTEAFF

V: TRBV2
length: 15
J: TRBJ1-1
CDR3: CASSLIQGMNTEAFF

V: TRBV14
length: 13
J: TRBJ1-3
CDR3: CASSPSAGNTIYF

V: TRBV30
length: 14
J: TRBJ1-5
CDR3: CAWSTSYGNQPQHF

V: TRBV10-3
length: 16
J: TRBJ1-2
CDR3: CAISERGQEPNYGYTF

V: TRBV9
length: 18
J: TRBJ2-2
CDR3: CASSVDVAGGMNTGELFF

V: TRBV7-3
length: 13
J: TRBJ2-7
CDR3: CASPAGSPYEQYF

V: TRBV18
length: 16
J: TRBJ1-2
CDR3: CASSPLGQGLDDGYTF

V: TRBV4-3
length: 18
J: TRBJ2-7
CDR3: CASSQGTGSAGAGGEQYF

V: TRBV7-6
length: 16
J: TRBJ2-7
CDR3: CASSLGAPQGAYEQYF

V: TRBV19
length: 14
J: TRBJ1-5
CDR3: CASSGPYSNQPQHF

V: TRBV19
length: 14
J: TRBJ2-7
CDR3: CASSITGGSYEQYF

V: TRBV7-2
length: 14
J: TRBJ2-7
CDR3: CASSLGQGSDEQYF

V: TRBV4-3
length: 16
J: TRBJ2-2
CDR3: CASSQDWTGGTGELFF

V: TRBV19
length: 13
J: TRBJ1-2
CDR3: CASSMLSAGSYTF

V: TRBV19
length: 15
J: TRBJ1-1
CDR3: CASSIRGMGGTEAFF

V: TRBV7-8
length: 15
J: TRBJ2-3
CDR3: CASTSLGPSTDTQYF

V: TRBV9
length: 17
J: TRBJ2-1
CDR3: CASSVAAHAGIYNEQFF

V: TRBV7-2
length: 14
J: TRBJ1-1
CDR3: CASSTQGLGTEAFF

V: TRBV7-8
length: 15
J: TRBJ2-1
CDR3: CASSLAGGFGNEQFF

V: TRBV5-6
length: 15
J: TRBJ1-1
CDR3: CASSPPRGILAEAFF

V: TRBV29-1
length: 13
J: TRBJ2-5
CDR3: CSVSAGSQETQYF

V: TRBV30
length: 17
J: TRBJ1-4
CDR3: CAWSRTVRWGQGEKLFF

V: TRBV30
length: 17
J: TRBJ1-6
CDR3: CAWSVGGASSYNSPLHF

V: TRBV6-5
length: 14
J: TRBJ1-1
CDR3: CASRKTGLGTEAFF

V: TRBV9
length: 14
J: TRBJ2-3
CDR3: CASSSRPGGDTQYF

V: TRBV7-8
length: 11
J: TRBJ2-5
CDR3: CASSSPGLLYF

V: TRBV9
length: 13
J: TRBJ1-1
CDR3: CASSVALNTEAFF

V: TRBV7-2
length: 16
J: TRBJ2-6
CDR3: CASSLSAGTGANVLTF

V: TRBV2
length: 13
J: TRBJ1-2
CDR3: CASSAQLSGGYTF

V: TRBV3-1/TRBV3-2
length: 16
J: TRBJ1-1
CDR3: CASSQAGWGVNTEAFF

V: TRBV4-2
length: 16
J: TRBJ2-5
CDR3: CASSPPTGRNQETQYF

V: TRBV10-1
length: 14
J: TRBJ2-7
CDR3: CASSESIGGVEQYF

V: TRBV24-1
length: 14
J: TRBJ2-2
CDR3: CATGQTLNTGELFF

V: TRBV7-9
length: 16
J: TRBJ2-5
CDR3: CASSLVSGMRQETQYF

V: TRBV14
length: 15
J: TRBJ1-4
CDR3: CASSPRQGAHEKLFF

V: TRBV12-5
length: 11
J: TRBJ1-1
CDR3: CASREGFGAFF

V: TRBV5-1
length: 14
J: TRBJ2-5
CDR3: CASSLGPYQETQYF

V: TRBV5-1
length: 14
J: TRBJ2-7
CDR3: CASSDWTGTYEQYF

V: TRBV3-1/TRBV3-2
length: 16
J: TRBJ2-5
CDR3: CASSPGTSGGFLTQYF

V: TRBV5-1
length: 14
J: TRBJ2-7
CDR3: CATAAGTGPYEQYF

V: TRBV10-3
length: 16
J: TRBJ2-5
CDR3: CAISEGLAGVQETQYF

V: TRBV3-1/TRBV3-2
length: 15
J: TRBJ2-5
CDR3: CASSQGLAGGQTQYF

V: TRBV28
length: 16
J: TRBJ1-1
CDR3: CATGQIANALNTEAFF